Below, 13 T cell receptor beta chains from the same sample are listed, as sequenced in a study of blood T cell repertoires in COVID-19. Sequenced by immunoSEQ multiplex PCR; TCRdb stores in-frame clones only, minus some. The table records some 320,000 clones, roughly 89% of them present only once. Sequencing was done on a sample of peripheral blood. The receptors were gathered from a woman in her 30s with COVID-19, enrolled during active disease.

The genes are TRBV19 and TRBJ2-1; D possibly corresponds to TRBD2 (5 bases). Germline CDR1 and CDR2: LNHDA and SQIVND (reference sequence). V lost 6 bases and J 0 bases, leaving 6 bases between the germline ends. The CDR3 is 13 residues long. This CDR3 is CASSGNSYNEQFF. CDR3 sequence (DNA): TGTGCCAGTAGCGGGAACTCCTACAATGAGCAGTTCTTC.

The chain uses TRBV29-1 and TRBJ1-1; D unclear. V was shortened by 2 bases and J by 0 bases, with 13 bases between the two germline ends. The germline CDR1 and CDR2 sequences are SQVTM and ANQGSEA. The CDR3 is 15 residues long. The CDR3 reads CSVEPRLNMNTEAFF. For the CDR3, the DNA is TGCAGCGTTGAACCCAGGCTAAACATGAACACTGAAGCTTTCTTT.

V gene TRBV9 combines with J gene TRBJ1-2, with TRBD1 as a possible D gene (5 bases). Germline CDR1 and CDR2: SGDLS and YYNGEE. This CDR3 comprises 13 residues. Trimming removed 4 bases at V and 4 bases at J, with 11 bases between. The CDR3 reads CASSSQRGYGYTF. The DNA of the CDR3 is TGTGCCAGCAGCTCCCAAAGGGGCTATGGCTACACCTTC.

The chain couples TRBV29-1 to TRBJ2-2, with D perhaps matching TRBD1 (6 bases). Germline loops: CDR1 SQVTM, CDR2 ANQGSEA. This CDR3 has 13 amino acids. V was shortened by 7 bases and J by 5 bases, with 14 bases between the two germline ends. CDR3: CSASTGTTGELFF. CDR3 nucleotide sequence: TGCAGCGCTTCGACCGGGACAACCGGGGAGCTGTTTTTT.

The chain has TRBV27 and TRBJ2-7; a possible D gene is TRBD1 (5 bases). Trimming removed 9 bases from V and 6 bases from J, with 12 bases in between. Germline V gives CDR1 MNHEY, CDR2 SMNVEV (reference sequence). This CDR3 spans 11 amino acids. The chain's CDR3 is CASLPRVEQYF. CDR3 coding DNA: TGTGCCAGTCTTCCCAGGGTCGAGCAGTACTTC.

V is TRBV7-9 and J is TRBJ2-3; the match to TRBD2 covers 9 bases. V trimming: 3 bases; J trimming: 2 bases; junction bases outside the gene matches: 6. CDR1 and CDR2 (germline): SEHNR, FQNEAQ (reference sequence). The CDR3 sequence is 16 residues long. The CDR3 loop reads CASSFLVAGATDTQYF. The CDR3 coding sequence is TGTGCCAGCAGCTTTCTTGTAGCGGGGGCCACAGATACGCAGTATTTT.

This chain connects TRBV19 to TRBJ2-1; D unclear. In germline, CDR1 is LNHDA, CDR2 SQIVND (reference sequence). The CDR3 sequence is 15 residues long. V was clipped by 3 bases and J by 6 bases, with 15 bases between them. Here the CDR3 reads CASSILYGSGNEQFF. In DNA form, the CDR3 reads TGTGCCAGTAGTATCCTATACGGGTCCGGCAATGAGCAGTTCTTC.

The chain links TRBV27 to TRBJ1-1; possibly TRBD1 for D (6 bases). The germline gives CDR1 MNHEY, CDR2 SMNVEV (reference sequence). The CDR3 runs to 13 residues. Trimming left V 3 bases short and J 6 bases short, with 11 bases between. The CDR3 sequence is CASSFTGTPEAFF. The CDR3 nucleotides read TGTGCCAGCAGTTTTACAGGGACCCCTGAAGCTTTCTTT.

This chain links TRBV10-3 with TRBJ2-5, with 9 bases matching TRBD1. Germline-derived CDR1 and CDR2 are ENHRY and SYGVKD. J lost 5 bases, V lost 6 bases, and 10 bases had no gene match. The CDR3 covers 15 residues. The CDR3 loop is CAISDPGQGRETQYF. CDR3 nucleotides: TGTGCCATCAGCGATCCGGGACAGGGTCGGGAGACCCAGTACTTC.

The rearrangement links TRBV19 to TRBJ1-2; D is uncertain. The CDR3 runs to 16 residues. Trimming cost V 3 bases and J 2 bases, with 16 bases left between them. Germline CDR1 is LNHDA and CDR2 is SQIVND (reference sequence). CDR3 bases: TGTGCCAGTAGTATTTCCGCGGGCCTAAGAAACTATGGCTACACCTTC. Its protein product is CASSISAGLRNYGYTF.

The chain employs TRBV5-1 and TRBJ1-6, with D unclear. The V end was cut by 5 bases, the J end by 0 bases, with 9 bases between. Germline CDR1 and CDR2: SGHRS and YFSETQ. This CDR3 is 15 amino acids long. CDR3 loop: CASRGVSSYNSPLHF. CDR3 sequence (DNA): TGCGCCAGCAGGGGAGTGAGCTCCTATAATTCACCCCTCCACTTT.

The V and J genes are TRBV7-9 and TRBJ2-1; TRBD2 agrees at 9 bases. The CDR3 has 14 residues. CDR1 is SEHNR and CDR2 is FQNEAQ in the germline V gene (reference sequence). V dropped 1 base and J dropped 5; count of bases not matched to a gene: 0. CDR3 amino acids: CASSLERGDNEQFF. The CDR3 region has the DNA TGTGCCAGCAGCTTAGAGCGGGGGGACAATGAGCAGTTCTTC.

The CDR3 region is CANSNTGELFF. The CDR3 bases are TGTGCCAACTCTAACACCGGGGAGCTGTTTTTT. The V call is TRBV2, the J call TRBJ2-2; no definite D call. V lost 10 bases to trimming and J lost 2 bases, with 5 bases between them. CDR1 SNHLY and CDR2 FYNNEI come from the germline V gene. CDR3 size: 11 residues. Using reference TRBV2 and TRBJ2-2 for the parts outside the CDR3, the full variable domain is EPEVTQTPSHQVTQMGQEVILRCVPISNHLYFYWYRQILGQKVEFLVSFYNNEISEKSEIFDDQFSVERPDGSNFTLKIRSTKLEDSAMYFCANSNTGELFFGEGSRLTVL.